This paragraph reports one TCR beta chain. This receptor's antigen is unknown. No clone much larger than this one lies a single base away; base qualities are absent. This specimen comes from a study of OX40 agonist ivuxolimab in advanced cancers. Background for the entire study: The costimulatory receptor OX40 (CD134) was targeted by ivuxolimab, a fully human IgG2 agonistic monoclonal antibody. Intravenous ivuxolimab was administered to patients every 2 weeks at six dose levels: 0.01, 0.1, 0.3, 1.5, 3 and 10 mg/kg. Among the approximately 50 dose-escalation patients, some 20 had hepatocellular carcinoma, approximately 15 melanoma, 9 renal cell carcinoma and 9 head and neck cancer. A male proportion of roughly 85% and a mean age of roughly 55 years, ranging from about 23 to 90, were recorded for the dose-escalation cohort. Prior anti-PD-1, anti-PD-L1 or anti-CTLA-4 therapy was permitted, and approximately 40% of dose-escalation patients had received checkpoint inhibitors. Partial responses occurred in three dose-escalation patients, of whom one had hepatocellular carcinoma and two had cutaneous melanoma. The point of sequencing TCRbeta in the periphery was to test whether ivuxolimab changed TCR sequence diversity and drove clonal T-cell expansion. The paper covers the monotherapy dose-escalation part of the phase I ivuxolimab trial, which included N ≈ 50 patients. General study outcomes and caveats: Partial responders in the 0.1-3.0 mg/kg groups had among the lowest normalized peripheral clonal expansion, especially among CD8+ T cells. Low levels of normalized T-cell clonal expansion were also shown by some nonresponding patients. After ivuxolimab, expanded clones were on average more numerous among CD8+ T cells than among CD4+ T cells. The antigen specificity of the peripheral T cells that underwent clonal expansion was not determined. At doses of 0.1 to 3.0 mg/kg, clonal expansion of both CD4+ and CD8+ blood T cells was observed from baseline to week 6.

The trial excluded patients who had a history of autoimmune disease or were on systemic immunosuppression. Peripheral blood for TCR sequencing was drawn from every dose cohort at baseline, at cycle 4 day 1 and at cycle 7 day 1. Samples came from an open-label, multicenter, first-in-human phase I dose-escalation trial of ivuxolimab. The trial enrolled adults with locally advanced or metastatic head and neck squamous cell, hepatocellular, melanoma or renal cell carcinoma. CD4+ and CD8+ T cells were sorted separately from peripheral blood before TCR sequencing. The junction shows trimming of 0 bases on V and 1 base on J, plus 11 bases between the germline ends. CDR1 SGHDT and CDR2 YYEEEE were looked up in the germline V gene. The CDR3 covers 16 residues, taking in both the cysteine and the phenylalanine. The CDR3 DNA has 48 bases and is translated from base 1. Genomic DNA was extracted from sorted cells for sequencing of the TCRbeta CDR3 region. The immunoSEQ Assay was used for sequencing of TCRbeta CDR3 regions. Imported from immuneACCESS, the table was reduced by TCRdb to in-frame sequences with V and J called. These copies leave out some clones; in studies compared against another copy, an unresolved V gene accounts for under half, and the cause of the remainder is not known. Present in this sample are around 60,000 clones, 80% to 95% of which were seen just once. In total, the top ten clones hold roughly 25% of the sample.

The source is an adult with an advanced solid tumor such as melanoma, head and neck, liver or kidney cancer. The sample in question was CD4+ or CD8+ T cells sorted from blood, obtained in a trial of the OX40 agonist ivuxolimab. The chain employs TRBV5-6 and TRBJ1-5, with the D gene not confidently named. CDR3 reads: CASSLAAVVSNQPQHF. The DNA sequence is given as TGTGCCAGCAGCTTGGCAGCGGTGGTGAGCAATCAGCCCCAGCATTTT.